This T cell receptor beta chain was captured in a study of blood T cell repertoires in COVID-19. The protocol was immunoSEQ multiplex PCR, while the TCRdb copy is restricted to in-frame clones and leaves out a portion. The sample yields hundreds of thousands of clones, 70% to 90% seen once. V lost 5 bases to trimming and J lost 7 bases; unmatched junction nucleotides: 7. The CDR3 runs to 15 residues. Germline V gives CDR1 LNHNV, CDR2 YYDKDF (reference sequence). Sequencing was performed on peripheral blood. The sequence was obtained from a woman under 30 with acute or convalescent COVID-19. The V gene is TRBV15, the J gene TRBJ1-6; 8 nucleotides align to TRBD1. The CDR3 DNA reads as TGTGCCACCAGCCCTCGGACAGGGCGGAATTCACCCCTCCACTTT. Its protein is CATSPRTGRNSPLHF.